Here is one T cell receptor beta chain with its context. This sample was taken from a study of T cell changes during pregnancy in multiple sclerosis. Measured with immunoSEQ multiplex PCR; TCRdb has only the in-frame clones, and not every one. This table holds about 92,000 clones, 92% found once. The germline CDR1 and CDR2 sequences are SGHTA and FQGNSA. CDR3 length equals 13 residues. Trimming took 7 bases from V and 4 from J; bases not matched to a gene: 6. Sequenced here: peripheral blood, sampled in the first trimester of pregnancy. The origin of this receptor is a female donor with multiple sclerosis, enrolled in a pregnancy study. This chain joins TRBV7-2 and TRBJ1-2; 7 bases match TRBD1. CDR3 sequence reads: CASTWTGAYGYTF. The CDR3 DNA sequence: TGTGCCAGCACCTGGACAGGTGCCTATGGCTACACCTTC.